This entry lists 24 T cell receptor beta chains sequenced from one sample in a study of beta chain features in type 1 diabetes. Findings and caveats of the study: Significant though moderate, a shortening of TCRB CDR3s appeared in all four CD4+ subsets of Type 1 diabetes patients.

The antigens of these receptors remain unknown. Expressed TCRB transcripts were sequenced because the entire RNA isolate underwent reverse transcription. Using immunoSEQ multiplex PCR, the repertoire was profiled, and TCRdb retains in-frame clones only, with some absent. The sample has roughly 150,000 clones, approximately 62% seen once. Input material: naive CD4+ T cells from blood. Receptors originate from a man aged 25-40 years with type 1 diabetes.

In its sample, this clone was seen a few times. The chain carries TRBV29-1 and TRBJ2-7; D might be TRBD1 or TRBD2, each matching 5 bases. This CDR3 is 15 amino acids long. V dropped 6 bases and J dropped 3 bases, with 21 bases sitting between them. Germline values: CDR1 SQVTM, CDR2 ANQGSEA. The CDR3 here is CSVLADRREGYEQYF. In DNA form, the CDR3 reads TGCAGCGTATTAGCTGACAGACGAGAGGGCTACGAGCAGTACTTC.

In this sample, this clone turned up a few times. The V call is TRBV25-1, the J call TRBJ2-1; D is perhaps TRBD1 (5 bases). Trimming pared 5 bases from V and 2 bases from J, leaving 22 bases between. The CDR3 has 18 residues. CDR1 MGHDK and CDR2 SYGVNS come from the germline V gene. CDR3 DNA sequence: TGTGCCAGCAGTCCTCATAGGGGTCTGGGGTCCGCCTACAATGAGCAGTTCTTC. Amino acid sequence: CASSPHRGLGSAYNEQFF.

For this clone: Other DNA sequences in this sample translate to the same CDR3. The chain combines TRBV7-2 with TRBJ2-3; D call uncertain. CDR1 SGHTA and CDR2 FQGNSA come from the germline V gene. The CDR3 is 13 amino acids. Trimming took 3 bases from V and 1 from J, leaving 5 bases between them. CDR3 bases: TGTGCCAGCAGCTTCTCAGGCACAGATACGCAGTATTTT. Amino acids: CASSFSGTDTQYF.

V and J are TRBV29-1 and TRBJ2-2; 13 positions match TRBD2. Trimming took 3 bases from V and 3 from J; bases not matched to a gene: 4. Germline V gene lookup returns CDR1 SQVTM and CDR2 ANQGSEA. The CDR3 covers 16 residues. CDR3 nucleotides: TGCAGCGTTGAGTCTGGGACTAGCGGGGACACCGGGGAGCTGTTTTTT. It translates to CSVESGTSGDTGELFF.

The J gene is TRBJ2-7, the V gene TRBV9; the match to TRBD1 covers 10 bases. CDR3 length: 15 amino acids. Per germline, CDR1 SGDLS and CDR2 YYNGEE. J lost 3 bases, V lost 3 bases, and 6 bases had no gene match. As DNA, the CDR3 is TGTGCCAGCAGCGCGGCCGGGACAGGGGACTACGAGCAGTACTTC. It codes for CASSAAGTGDYEQYF.

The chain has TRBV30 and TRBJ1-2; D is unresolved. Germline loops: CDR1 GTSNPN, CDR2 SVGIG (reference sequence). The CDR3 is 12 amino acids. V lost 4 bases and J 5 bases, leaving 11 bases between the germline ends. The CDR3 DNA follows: TGTGCCTGGACCCTGAGCGGTTATGGCTACACCTTC. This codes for CAWTLSGYGYTF.

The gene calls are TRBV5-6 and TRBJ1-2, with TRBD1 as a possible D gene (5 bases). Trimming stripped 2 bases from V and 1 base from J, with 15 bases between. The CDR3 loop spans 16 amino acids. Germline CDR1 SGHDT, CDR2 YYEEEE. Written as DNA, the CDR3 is TGTGCCAGCAGCTTAAGGGACCGACTGTTTAACTATGGCTACACCTTC. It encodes CASSLRDRLFNYGYTF.

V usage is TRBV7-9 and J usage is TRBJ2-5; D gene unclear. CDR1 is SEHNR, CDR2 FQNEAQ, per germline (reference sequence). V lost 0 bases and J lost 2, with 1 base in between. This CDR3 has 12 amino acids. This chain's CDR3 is CASSLAQETQYF. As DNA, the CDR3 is TGTGCCAGCAGCTTAGCGCAAGAGACCCAGTACTTC.

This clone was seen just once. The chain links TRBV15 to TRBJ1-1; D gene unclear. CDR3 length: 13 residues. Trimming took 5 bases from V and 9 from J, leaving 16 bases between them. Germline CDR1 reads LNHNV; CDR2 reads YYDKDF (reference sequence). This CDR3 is CATSPASHLKAFF. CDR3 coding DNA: TGTGCCACCAGCCCAGCGAGTCACTTGAAAGCTTTCTTT.

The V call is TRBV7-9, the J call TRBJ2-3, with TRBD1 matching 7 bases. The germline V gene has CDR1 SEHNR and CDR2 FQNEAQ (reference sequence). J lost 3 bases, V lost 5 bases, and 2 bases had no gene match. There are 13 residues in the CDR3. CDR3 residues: CASSEDRTDTQYF. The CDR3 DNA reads TGTGCCAGCAGCGAGGACAGGACAGATACGCAGTATTTT.

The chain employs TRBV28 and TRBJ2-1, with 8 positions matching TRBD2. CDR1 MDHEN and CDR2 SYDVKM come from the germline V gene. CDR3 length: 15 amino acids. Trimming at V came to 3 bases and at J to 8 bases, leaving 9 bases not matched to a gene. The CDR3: CASSLASGLIHEQFF. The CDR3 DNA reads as TGTGCCAGCAGTTTGGCTAGCGGGCTAATCCATGAGCAGTTCTTC.

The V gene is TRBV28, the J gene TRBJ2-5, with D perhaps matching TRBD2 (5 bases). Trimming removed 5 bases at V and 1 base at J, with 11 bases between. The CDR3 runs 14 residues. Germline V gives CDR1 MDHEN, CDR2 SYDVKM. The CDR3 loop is CASSLRLTQETQYF. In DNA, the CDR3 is TGTGCCAGCAGTCTCCGACTAACCCAAGAGACCCAGTACTTC.

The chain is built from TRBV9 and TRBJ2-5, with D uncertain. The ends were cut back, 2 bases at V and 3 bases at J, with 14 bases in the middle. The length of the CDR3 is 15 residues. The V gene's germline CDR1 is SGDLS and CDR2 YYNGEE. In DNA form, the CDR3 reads TGTGCCAGCAGCGTGACTCAGAGGAATGAAGAGACCCAGTACTTC. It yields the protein CASSVTQRNEETQYF.

This CDR3 is CASSDSMGSGNSPLHF. The CDR3 nucleotides are TGTGCCAGCAGTGATTCGATGGGTTCCGGTAATTCACCCCTCCACTTT. The rearrangement links TRBV2 to TRBJ1-6; D remains unclear. Looked up from germline, CDR1 is SNHLY and CDR2 is FYNNEI. Trimming took 3 bases from V and 6 from J, leaving 15 bases between them. The CDR3 is 16 residues long.

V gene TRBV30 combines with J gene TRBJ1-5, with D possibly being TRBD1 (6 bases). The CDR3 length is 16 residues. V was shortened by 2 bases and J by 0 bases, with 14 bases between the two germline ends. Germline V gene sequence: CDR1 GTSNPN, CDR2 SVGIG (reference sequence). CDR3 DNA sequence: TGTGCCTGGAGTATACAGGGACTGGGTAGCAATCAGCCCCAGCATTTT. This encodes CAWSIQGLGSNQPQHF.

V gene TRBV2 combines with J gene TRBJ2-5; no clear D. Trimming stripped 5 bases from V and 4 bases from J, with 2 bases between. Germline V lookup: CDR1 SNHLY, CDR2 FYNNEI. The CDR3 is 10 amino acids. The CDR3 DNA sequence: TGTGCCAGCAGTACAGAGACCCAGTACTTC. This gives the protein CASSTETQYF.

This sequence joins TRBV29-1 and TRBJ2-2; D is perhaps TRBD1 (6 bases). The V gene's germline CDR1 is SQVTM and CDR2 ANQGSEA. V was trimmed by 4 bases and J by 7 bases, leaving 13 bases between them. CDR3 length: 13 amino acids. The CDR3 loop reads CSVGRGTDGELFF. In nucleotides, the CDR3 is TGCAGCGTTGGCAGGGGCACGGACGGGGAGCTGTTTTTT.

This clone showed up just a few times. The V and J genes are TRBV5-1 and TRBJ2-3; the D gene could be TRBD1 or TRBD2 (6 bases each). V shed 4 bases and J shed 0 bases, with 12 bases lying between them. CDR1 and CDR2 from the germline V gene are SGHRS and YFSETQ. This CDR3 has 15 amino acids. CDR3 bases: TGCGCCAGCAGCCCCACAGGGACTAGCACAGATACGCAGTATTTT. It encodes CASSPTGTSTDTQYF.

CDR3 residues: CASTTGTERGNEQFF. The CDR3, as DNA: TGTGCCAGCACCACGGGGACAGAAAGGGGGAATGAGCAGTTCTTC. The V and J genes are TRBV28 and TRBJ2-1, with TRBD1 matching 7 bases. The length of the CDR3 is 15 residues. V lost 7 bases and J lost 7; bases outside the gene matches: 13. Germline CDR1 and CDR2: MDHEN and SYDVKM.

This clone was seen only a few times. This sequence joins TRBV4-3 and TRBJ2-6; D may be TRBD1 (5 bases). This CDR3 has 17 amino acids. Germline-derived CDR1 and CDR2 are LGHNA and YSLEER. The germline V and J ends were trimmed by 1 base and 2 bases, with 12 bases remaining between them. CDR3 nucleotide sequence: TGCGCCAGCAGCCAAGGGGCAGGGCTCGCTGGGGCCAACGTCCTGACTTTC. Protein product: CASSQGAGLAGANVLTF.

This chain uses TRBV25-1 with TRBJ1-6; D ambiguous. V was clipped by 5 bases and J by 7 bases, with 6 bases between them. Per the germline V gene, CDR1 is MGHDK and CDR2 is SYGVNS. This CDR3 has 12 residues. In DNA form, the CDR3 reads TGTGCCAGCAGTAAAGAGAATTCACCCCTCCACTTT. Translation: CASSKENSPLHF.

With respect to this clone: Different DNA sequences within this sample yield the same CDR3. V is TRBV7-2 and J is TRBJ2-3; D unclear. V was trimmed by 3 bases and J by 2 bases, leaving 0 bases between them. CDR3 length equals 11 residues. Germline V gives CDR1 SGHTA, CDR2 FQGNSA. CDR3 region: CASSFTDTQYF. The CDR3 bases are TGTGCCAGCAGCTTCACAGATACGCAGTATTTT.

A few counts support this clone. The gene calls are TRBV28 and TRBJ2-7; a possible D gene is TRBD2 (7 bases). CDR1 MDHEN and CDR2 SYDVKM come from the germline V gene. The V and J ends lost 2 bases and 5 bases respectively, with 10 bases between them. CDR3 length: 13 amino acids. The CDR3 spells CASSLAGADEQYF. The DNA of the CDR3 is TGTGCCAGCAGTTTAGCGGGGGCCGACGAGCAGTACTTC.

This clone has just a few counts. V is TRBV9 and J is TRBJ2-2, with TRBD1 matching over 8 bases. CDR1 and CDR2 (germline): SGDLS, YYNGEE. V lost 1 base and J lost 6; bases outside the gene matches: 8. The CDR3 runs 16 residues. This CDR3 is CASSVRDRQLAGELFF. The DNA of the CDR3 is TGTGCCAGCAGCGTACGGGACAGGCAACTCGCCGGGGAGCTGTTTTTT.